Each of the 4 T cell receptor beta chains below was sequenced from the same sample in a study of cytomegalovirus exposure and HLA in healthy donors. Primers: 60 Vbeta forward and 13 Jbeta reverse. The assay was immunoSEQ multiplex PCR, and TCRdb's table has in-frame clones only and misses some. Counted here are about 68,000 clones, around four fifths occurring once; the ten biggest clones make up approximately 6.2%. The sample comprised PBMCs. The source is a human donor in good health.

The V call is TRBV28, the J call TRBJ1-2; TRBD1 matches at 10 bases. The ends lost 4 bases at V and 4 bases at J; junction bases unmatched: 21. Germline V gene sequence: CDR1 MDHEN, CDR2 SYDVKM. The CDR3 runs to 20 residues. Written as DNA, the CDR3 is TGTGCCAGCAGTTCCCTAAATGTCCCGGGACAGGGGAAATTCGTCTATGGCTACACCTTC. This sequence encodes CASSSLNVPGQGKFVYGYTF.

This clone was observed at least ten times. The chain is built from TRBV7-9 and TRBJ1-1; 7 nucleotides line up with TRBD1. J lost 4 bases, V lost 5 bases, and 4 bases had no gene match. CDR3 size: 13 residues. Germline lookup yields CDR1 SEHNR and CDR2 FQNEAQ (reference sequence). CDR3 loop: CASSPTGATEAFF. DNA for the CDR3: TGTGCCAGCAGCCCCACAGGGGCCACTGAAGCTTTCTTT.

The CDR3 region has the DNA TGTGCCAGCAGCTTAGGGCAGGGGGCTTCCTACAATGAGCAGTTCTTC. Translated, it gives CASSLGQGASYNEQFF. The chain recombines TRBV11-1 with TRBJ2-1, with 8 positions matching TRBD1. Germline V CDR1 and CDR2: SGHAT, FQDESV (reference sequence). The CDR3 contains 16 residues. V shed 1 base, J shed 1 base, and the junction held 3 bases outside the gene matches.

Of note for this clone: At one end the junction does not follow the germline gene, possibly because of a read error. The identical CDR3 is also encoded by other nucleotide sequences in the sample. This rearrangement joins TRBV10-3 to TRBJ1-1; D call uncertain. This CDR3 comprises 14 residues. The V gene's germline CDR1 is ENHRY and CDR2 SYGVKD. This chain's CDR3 is CASTTIGQNTEAFF. In nucleotides, the CDR3 is TGTGCCAGCACCACTATCGGCCAAAACACCGAAGCTTTCTTT.